These T cell receptor beta chains were read from a single sample in a study of T cell responses to AZD1222 COVID-19 vaccine. Measured with immunoSEQ multiplex PCR; TCRdb has only the in-frame clones, and not every one. The table records some 100,000 clones, around 87% of them present only once. The sample was peripheral blood, taken on day 0 of AZD1222 vaccination. These receptors were collected from an adult in good health. Both conserved end residues are part of each CDR3. Fields, in order: J gene, clone size, D gene, V gene, CDR3 DNA, CDR3 protein. D genes are given only for firm matches. Clone size, where shown, is once, few, many, or a class for clones that have expanded.

J gene: TRBJ1-3
clone size: .
D gene: .
V gene: TRBV5-6
CDR3 DNA: TGTGCCAGCAGCTTGTGGGAGGATGGAAACACCATATATTTT
CDR3 protein: CASSLWEDGNTIYF

J gene: TRBJ2-7
clone size: .
D gene: .
V gene: TRBV11-1
CDR3 DNA: TGTGCCAGCAGCCCCCTGGGGACGTCATCCTACGAGCAGTACTTC
CDR3 protein: CASSPLGTSSYEQYF

J gene: TRBJ2-3
clone size: .
D gene: TRBD2
V gene: TRBV5-6
CDR3 DNA: TGTGCCAGCAGCTCGGTGGCGGGGGGGCCCCCTAGCACAGATACGCAGTATTTT
CDR3 protein: CASSSVAGGPPSTDTQYF

J gene: TRBJ2-3
clone size: .
D gene: TRBD1
V gene: TRBV30
CDR3 DNA: TGTGCCGCGCGCAGGGGGGATACGCAGTATTTT
CDR3 protein: CAARRGDTQYF

J gene: TRBJ1-1
clone size: .
D gene: .
V gene: TRBV7-9
CDR3 DNA: TGTGCCAGCAGCTCCCGGGACATTGCTTCTGAAGCTTTCTTT
CDR3 protein: CASSSRDIASEAFF

J gene: TRBJ2-1
clone size: .
D gene: TRBD1
V gene: TRBV3-1/TRBV3-2
CDR3 DNA: TGTGCCAGCAGCCAAGAGATCGTGGCAGGGGACAGTGAGCAGTTCTTC
CDR3 protein: CASSQEIVAGDSEQFF

J gene: TRBJ1-6
clone size: .
D gene: .
V gene: TRBV15
CDR3 DNA: TGTGCCACCAGCAGAGAAGACCGTAATTCACCCCTCCACTTT
CDR3 protein: CATSREDRNSPLHF

J gene: TRBJ1-1
clone size: few
D gene: .
V gene: TRBV6-1
CDR3 DNA: TGTGCCAGCAGTGAAATTTTGGGGGGGGCGGCGGCTTTCTTT
CDR3 protein: CASSEILGGAAAFF

J gene: TRBJ1-1
clone size: .
D gene: .
V gene: TRBV24-1
CDR3 DNA: TGTGCCACCAGAGCGAGCGGGGACACTGAAGCTTTCTTT
CDR3 protein: CATRASGDTEAFF

J gene: TRBJ1-6
clone size: .
D gene: .
V gene: TRBV5-4
CDR3 DNA: TGTGCCAGCAGCTTTGACGGTTTGACCCTCCACTTT
CDR3 protein: CASSFDGLTLHF

J gene: TRBJ2-7
clone size: .
D gene: TRBD2
V gene: TRBV2
CDR3 DNA: TGTGCCAGCAGTCAAATAGGGGCGGGAGAGGCCTACGAGCAGTACTTC
CDR3 protein: CASSQIGAGEAYEQYF

J gene: TRBJ2-7
clone size: .
D gene: .
V gene: TRBV10-3
CDR3 DNA: TGTGCCATCAGTGATGGGGACGGCACCGGCTACGAGCAGTACTTC
CDR3 protein: CAISDGDGTGYEQYF

J gene: TRBJ1-1
clone size: .
D gene: .
V gene: TRBV29-1
CDR3 DNA: TGCAGCGTATCCGGGACAATGAACACTGAAGCTTTCTTT
CDR3 protein: CSVSGTMNTEAFF

J gene: TRBJ1-5
clone size: .
D gene: .
V gene: TRBV4-3
CDR3 DNA: TGCGCCAGCAGCCAAGATGGGGGGCATCAGCCCCAGCATTTT
CDR3 protein: CASSQDGGHQPQHF

J gene: TRBJ1-3
clone size: .
D gene: .
V gene: TRBV27
CDR3 DNA: TGTGCCAGCAGGGGGCTCCATGGGGGCTTAAACACCATATATTTT
CDR3 protein: CASRGLHGGLNTIYF

J gene: TRBJ2-3
clone size: .
D gene: TRBD1
V gene: TRBV11-2
CDR3 DNA: TGTGCCAGCAGCTTTAATAGACAGGGGGCTACAGATACGCAGTATTTT
CDR3 protein: CASSFNRQGATDTQYF

J gene: TRBJ1-5
clone size: .
D gene: .
V gene: TRBV6-2/TRBV6-3
CDR3 DNA: TGTGCCAGCAGTTACTCGGGTTATAGCAATCAGCCCCAGCATTTT
CDR3 protein: CASSYSGYSNQPQHF